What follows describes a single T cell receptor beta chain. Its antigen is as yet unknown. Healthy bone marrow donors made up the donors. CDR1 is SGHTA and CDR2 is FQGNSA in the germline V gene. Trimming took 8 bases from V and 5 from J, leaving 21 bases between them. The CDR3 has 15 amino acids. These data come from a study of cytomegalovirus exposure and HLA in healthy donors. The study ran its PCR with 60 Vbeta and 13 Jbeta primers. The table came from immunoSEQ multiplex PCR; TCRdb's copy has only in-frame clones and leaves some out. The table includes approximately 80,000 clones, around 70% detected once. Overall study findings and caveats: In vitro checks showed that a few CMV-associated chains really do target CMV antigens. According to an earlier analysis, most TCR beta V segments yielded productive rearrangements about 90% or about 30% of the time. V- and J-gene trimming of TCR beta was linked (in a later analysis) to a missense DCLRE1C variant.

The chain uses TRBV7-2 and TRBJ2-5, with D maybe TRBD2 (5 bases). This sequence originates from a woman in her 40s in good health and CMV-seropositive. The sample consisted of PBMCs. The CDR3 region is CASVLMGRGSETQYF. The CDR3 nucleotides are TGTGCCAGCGTCTTAATGGGCCGGGGTTCGGAGACCCAGTACTTC.